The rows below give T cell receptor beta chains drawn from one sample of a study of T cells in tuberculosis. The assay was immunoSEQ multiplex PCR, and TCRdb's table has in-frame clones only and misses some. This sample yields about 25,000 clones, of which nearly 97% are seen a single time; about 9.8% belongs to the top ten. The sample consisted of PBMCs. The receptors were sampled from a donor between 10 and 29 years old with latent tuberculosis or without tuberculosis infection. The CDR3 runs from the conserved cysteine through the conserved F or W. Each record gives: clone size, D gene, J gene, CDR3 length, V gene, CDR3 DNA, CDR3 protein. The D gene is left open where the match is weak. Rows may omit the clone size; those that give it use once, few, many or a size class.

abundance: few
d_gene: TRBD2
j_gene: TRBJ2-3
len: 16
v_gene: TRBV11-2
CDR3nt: TGTGCCAGCAGACGAACCGGGACTAGCGAGGCAGATACGCAGTATTTT
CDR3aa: CASRRTGTSEADTQYF

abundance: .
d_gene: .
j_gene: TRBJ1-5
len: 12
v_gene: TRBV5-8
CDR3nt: TGTGCCAGCAGTCTTCCGAATCAGCCCCAGCATTTT
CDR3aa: CASSLPNQPQHF

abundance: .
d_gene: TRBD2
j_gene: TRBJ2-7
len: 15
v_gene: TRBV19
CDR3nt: TGTGCCAGTAGTATAGAAGCGGGGGTTACCTACGAGCAGTACTTC
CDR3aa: CASSIEAGVTYEQYF

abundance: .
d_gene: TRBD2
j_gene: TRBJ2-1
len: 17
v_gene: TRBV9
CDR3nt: TGTGCCAGCAGCGCCCTTAGCGGGGCCCCCTTCTACAATGAGCAGTTCTTC
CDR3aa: CASSALSGAPFYNEQFF

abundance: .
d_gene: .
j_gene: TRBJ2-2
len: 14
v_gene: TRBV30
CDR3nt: TGTGCCTGGAATTCAGGGAAAAACACCGGGGAGCTGTTTTTT
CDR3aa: CAWNSGKNTGELFF

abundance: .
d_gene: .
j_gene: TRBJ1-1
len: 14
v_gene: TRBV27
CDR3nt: TGTGCCAGCAGTCCCGGCTCGGGGAGCACTGAAGCTTTCTTT
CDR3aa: CASSPGSGSTEAFF

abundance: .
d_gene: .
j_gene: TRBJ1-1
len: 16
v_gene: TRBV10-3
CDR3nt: TGTGCCATCAGTGAGGCGAAGGCGGCCCCGATTACTGAAGCTTTCTTT
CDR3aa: CAISEAKAAPITEAFF

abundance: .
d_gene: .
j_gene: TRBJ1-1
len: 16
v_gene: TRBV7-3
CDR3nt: TGTGCCAGCAGCCCCAGCTCGGGACACCCGAACACTGAAGCTTTCTTT
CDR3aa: CASSPSSGHPNTEAFF

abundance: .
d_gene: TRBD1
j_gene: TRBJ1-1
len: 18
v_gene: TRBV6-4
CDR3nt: TGTGCCAGCAGTTTTGAAGTTTTACCGAGGAGGGGGCAAACTGAAGCTTTCTTT
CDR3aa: CASSFEVLPRRGQTEAFF

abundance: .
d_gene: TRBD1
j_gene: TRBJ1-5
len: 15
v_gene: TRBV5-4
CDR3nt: TGTGCCAGCAGCAAGGGACAGGGTAGGGGTCAGCCCCAGCATTTT
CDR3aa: CASSKGQGRGQPQHF

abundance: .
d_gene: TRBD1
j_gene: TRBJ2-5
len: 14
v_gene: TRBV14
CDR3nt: TGTGCCAGCAGTCGACTGGGACAGAGAGAGACCCAGTACTTC
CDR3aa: CASSRLGQRETQYF

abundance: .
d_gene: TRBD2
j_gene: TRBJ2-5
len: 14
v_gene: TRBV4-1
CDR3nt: TGCGCCAGCAGCCGACTAGCGGTCCAAGAGACCCAGTACTTC
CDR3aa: CASSRLAVQETQYF

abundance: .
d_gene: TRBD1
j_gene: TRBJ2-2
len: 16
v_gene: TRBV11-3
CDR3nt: TGTGCCAGCAGCTTCGGACAGGGGGTTAACACCGGGGAGCTGTTTTTT
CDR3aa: CASSFGQGVNTGELFF

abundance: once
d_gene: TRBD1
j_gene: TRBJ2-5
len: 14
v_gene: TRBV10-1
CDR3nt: TGCGCCAGCAGTGGGACAGGGGGGAGAGGGACCCAGTACTTC
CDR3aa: CASSGTGGRGTQYF

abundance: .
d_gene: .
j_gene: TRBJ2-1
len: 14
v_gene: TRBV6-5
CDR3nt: TGTGCCAGCAGTAAAACCGACCCAAGCGATGAGCAGTTCTTC
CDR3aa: CASSKTDPSDEQFF

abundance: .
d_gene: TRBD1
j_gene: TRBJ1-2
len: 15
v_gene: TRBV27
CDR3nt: TGTGCCAGCAGAATCCGGGACAGGGGGCTCGATGGCTACACCTTC
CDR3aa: CASRIRDRGLDGYTF

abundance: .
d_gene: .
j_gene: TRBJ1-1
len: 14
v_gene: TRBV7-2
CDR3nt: TGTGCCAGCAGCGCTAGCGATTCGGACACTGAAGCTTTCTTT
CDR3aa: CASSASDSDTEAFF

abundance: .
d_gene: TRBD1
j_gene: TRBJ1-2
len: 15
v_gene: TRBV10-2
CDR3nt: TGCGCCAGCAGTCAACGAGGACAGGGGGACTATGGCTACACCTTC
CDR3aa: CASSQRGQGDYGYTF

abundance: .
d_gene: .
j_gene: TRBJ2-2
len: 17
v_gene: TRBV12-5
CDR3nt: TGTGCTAGTGGTTTGGTACTTTTGGGGGCTTCCACCGGGGAGCTGTTTTTT
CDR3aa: CASGLVLLGASTGELFF

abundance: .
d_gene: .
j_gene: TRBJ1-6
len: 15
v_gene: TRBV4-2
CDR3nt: TGTGCCAGCAGCTCGCGGGAGGGGCACAATTCACCCCTCCACTTT
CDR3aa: CASSSREGHNSPLHF

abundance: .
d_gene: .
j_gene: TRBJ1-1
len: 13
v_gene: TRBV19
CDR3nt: TGTGCCAGTAGTATAGGAGAGGGCACTGAAGCTTTCTTT
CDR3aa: CASSIGEGTEAFF

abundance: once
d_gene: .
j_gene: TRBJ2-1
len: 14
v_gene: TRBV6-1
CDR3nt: TGTGCCACACATGCAGGGTGGTCCTACAATGAGCAGTTCTTC
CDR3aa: CATHAGWSYNEQFF

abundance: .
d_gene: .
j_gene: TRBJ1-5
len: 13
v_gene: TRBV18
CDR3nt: TGTGCCAGCTCACGGCAGGGTAATCAGCCCCAGCATTTT
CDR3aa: CASSRQGNQPQHF

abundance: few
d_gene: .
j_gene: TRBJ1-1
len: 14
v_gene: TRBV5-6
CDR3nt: TGTGCCAGCAGCCCGGGGGGCTTGAACACTGAAGCTTTCTTT
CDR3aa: CASSPGGLNTEAFF

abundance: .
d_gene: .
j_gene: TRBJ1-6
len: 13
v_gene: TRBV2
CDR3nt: TGTGCCATCCGAGGACATGAGAATTCACCCCTCCACTTT
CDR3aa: CAIRGHENSPLHF

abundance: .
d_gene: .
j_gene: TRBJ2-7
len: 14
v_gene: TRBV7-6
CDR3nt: TGTGCCAGCAGCTCCACAGGGTCTACTTACGAGCAGTACTTC
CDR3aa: CASSSTGSTYEQYF

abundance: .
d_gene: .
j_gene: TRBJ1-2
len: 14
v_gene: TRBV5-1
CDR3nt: TGCGCCAGCAGCTTGTCAGCAGGGGCGAGTGGCTACACCTTC
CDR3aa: CASSLSAGASGYTF

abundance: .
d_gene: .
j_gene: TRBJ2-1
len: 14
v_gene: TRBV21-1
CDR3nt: TGTGCCAGCAGCAAAGGACAGGGGTTGGGTGGGCAGTTCTTC
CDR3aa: CASSKGQGLGGQFF

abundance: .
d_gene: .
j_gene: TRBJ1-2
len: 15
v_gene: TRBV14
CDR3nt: TGTGCCAGCAGCCAAAAACAGCAAGCGGGCTATGGCTACACCTTC
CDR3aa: CASSQKQQAGYGYTF

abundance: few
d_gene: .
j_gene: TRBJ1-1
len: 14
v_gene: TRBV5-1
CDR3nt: TGCGCCAGCAGCTCACGGACAACGAACACTGAAGCTTTCTTT
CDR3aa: CASSSRTTNTEAFF

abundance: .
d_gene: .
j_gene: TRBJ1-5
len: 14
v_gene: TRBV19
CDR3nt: TGTGCCAGTAGTATAGGGGGCCGGAATCAGCCCCAGCATTTT
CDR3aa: CASSIGGRNQPQHF

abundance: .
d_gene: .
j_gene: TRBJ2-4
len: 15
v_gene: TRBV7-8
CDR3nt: TGTGCCAGCAGCCCCTCGGAGCTAGCCAAAAACATTCAGTACTTC
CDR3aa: CASSPSELAKNIQYF

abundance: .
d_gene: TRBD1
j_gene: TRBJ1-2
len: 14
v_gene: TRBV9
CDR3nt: TGTGCCAGCAGCACGCCGACAGGGCGGGATGGCTACACCTTC
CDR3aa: CASSTPTGRDGYTF

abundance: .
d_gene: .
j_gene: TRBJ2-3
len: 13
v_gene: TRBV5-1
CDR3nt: TGCGCCAGCACAAGGGACTTCACAGATACGCAGTATTTT
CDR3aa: CASTRDFTDTQYF

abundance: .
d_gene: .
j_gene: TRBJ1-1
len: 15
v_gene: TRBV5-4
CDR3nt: TGTGCCAGCAGCACCTTAACAGGGCGTTCATCTGAAGCTTTCTTT
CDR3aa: CASSTLTGRSSEAFF

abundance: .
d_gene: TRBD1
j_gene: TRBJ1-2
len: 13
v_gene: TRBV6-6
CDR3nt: TGTGCCAGCAGTTACCCGGACAGGGAGGGCTACACCTTC
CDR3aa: CASSYPDREGYTF

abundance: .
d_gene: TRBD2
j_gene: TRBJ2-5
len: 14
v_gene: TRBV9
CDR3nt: TGTGCCAGCAGCTCCGGCGGGGGAGGGGAGACCCAGTACTTC
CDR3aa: CASSSGGGGETQYF

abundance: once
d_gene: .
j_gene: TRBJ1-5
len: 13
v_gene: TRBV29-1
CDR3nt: TGCAGCGTTATACAGGGACTAGGTCAGCCCCAGCATTTT
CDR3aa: CSVIQGLGQPQHF

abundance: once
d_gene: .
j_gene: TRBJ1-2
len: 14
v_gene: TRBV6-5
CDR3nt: TGTGCCAGCAGTAATGTGGGCCCTCTCTATGGCTACACCTTC
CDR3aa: CASSNVGPLYGYTF

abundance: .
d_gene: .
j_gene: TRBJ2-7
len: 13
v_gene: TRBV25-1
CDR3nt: TGTGCCAGCAGTAGGCAGGACTCCTACGAGCAGTACTTC
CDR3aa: CASSRQDSYEQYF

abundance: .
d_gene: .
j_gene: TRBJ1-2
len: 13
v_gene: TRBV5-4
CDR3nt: TGTGCCAGCAGCTTGGGGGGCGGCGACGGCTACACCTTC
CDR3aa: CASSLGGGDGYTF

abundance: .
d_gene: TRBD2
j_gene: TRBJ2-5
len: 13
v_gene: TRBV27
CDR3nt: TGTGCCAGCAAGAGGCGGGGGTCCGAGACCCAGTACTTC
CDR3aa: CASKRRGSETQYF

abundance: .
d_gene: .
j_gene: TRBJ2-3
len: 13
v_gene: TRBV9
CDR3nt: TGTGCCAGCGCAATAGCGGCCACAGATACGCAGTATTTT
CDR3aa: CASAIAATDTQYF

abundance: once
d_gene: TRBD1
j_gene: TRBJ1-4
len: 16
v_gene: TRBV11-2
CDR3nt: TGTGCCAGCAGCCGGGGGGTCCAGGGGGCGGGTGAAAAACTGTTTTTT
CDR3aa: CASSRGVQGAGEKLFF

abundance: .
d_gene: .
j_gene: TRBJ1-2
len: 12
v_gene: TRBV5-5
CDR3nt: TGTGCCAGCAGCTTGGAAGGGGTCGGCTACACCTTC
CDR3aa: CASSLEGVGYTF

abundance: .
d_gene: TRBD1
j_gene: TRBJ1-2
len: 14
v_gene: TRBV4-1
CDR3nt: TGCGCCAGCAGCCAAGCCACAGGGGTCTATGGCTACACCTTC
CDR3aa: CASSQATGVYGYTF